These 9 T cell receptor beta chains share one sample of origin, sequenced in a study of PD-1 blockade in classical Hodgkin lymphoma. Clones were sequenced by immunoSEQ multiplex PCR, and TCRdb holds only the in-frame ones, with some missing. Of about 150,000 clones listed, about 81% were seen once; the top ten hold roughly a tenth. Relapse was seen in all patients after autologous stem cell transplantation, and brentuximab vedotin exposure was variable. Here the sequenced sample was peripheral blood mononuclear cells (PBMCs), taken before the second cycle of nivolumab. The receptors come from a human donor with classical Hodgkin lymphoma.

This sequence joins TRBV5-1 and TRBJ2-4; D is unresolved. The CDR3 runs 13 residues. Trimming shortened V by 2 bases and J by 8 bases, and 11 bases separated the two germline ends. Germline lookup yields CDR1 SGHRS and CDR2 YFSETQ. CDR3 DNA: TGCGCCAGCAGCTTCGGAGTTTTGGACATTCAGTACTTC. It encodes CASSFGVLDIQYF. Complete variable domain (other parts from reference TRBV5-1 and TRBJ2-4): KAGVTQTPRYLIKTRGQQVTLSCSPISGHRSVSWYQQTPGQGLQFLFEYFSETQRNKGNFPGRFSGRQFSNSRSEMNVSTLELGDSALYLCASSFGVLDIQYFGAGTRLSVL.

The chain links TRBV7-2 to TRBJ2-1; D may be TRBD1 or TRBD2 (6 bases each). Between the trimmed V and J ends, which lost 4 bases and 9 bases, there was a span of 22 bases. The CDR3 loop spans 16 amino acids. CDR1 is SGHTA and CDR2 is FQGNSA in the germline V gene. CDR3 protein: CASSSHTGTLGGEQFF. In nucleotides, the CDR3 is TGTGCCAGCAGCTCTCATACAGGGACCCTGGGGGGTGAGCAGTTCTTC.

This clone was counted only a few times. The DNA for the CDR3 is TGTGCCAGCAGCTTAGTTCTGAAAATCCTGGGCACTGAAGCTTTCTTT. Translating gives CASSLVLKILGTEAFF. The gene calls are TRBV7-9 and TRBJ1-1, with no clear D. The germline V gene has CDR1 SEHNR and CDR2 FQNEAQ (reference sequence). This CDR3 is built from 16 residues. V gave up 1 base and J gave up 4 bases, with 16 bases separating them.

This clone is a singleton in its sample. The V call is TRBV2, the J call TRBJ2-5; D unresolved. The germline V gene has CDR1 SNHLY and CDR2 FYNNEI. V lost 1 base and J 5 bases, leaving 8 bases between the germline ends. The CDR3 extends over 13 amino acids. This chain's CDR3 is CASSEEARETQYF. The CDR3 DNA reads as TGTGCCAGCAGTGAAGAAGCCCGGGAGACCCAGTACTTC. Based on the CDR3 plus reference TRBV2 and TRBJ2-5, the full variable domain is EPEVTQTPSHQVTQMGQEVILRCVPISNHLYFYWYRQILGQKVEFLVSFYNNEISEKSEIFDDQFSVERPDGSNFTLKIRSTKLEDSAMYFCASSEEARETQYFGPGTRLLVL.

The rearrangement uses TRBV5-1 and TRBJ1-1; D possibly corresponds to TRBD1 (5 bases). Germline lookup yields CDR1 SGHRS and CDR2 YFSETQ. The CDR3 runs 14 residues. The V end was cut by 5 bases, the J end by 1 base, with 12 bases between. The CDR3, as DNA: TGCGCCAGCAGTTGGCTGGGGCAGAACACTGAAGCTTTCTTT. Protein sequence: CASSWLGQNTEAFF.

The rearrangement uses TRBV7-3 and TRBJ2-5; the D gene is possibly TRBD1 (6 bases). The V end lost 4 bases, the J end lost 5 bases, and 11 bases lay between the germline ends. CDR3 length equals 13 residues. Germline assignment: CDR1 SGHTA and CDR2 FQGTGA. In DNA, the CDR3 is TGTGCCAGCAGCTATGACAGGTCGGAGACCCAGTACTTC. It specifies CASSYDRSETQYF.

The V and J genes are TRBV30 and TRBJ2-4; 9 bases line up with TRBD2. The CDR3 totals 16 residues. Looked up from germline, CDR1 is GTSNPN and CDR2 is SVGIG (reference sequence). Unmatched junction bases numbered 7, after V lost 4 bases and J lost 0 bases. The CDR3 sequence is CAWKGLADLAKNIQYF. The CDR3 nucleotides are TGTGCCTGGAAGGGACTAGCAGATCTAGCCAAAAACATTCAGTACTTC. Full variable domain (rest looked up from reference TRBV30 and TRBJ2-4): SQTIHQWPATLVQPVGSPLSLECTVEGTSNPNLYWYRQAAGRGLQLLFYSVGIGQISSEVPQNLSASRPQDRQFILSSKKLLLSDSGFYLCAWKGLADLAKNIQYFGAGTRLSVL.

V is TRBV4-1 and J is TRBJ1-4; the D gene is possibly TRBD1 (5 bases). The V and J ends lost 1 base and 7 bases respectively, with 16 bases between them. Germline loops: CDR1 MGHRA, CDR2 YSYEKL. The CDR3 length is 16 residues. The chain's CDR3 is CASSQATLQGGEKLFF. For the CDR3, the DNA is TGCGCCAGCAGCCAAGCTACGCTCCAGGGAGGTGAAAAACTGTTTTTT.

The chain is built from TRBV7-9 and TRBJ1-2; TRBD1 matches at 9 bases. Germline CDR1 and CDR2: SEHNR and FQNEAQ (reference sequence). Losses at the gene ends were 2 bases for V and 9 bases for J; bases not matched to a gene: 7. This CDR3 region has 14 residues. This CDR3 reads CASSLLGTGYRYTF. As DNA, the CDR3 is TGTGCCAGCAGCTTACTAGGGACAGGGTATCGCTACACCTTC.